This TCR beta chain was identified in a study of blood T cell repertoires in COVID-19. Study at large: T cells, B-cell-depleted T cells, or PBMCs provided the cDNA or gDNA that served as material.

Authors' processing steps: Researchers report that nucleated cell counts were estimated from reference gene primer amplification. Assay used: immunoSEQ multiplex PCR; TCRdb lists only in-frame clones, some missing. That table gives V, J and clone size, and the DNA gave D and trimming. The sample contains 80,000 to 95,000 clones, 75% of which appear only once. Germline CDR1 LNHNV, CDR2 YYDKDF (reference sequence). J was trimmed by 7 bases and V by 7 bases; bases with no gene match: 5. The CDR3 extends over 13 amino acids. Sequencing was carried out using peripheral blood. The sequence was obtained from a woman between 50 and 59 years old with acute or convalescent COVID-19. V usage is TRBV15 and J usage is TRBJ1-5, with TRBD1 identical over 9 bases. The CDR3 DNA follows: TGTGCCACCAACCGGGACAGGGACCAGCCCCAGCATTTT. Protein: CATNRDRDQPQHF.